What follows describes a single T cell receptor beta chain. The antigen is undetermined. This specimen comes from a study of cytomegalovirus exposure and HLA in healthy donors. Study outcomes and limitations: Later work associated roughly 15,000 TCR beta sequences with HLA alleles at 0.05 false discovery rate. Analysis was performed later, and it showed HLA-associated TCR beta chains to be more clonally expanded than equally common others.

The V end was cut by 6 bases, the J end by 3 bases, with 12 bases between. CDR3 length equals 13 residues. The germline gives CDR1 SGHDN, CDR2 FVKESK. PCR amplification relied on 60 Vbeta primers (plus 13 Jbeta primers). Libraries were prepared by immunoSEQ multiplex PCR; TCRdb keeps only in-frame clonotypes and omits some of them. The sample records about 190,000 clones, roughly 80% being singletons. Source material: PBMCs. This sequence joins TRBV14 and TRBJ2-7; weak D call: TRBD2 (6 bases). This TCR was sampled from a middle-aged man in good health and CMV-seronegative. The CDR3 DNA is TGTGCCAGCAGTAGCGGACACAACTACGAGCAGTACTTC. Translation: CASSSGHNYEQYF.